This T cell receptor (beta chain) came from a study of cytotoxic CD8 clonotypes in ibrutinib-treated CLL (dated by TCRdb to the early 2020s). Describing the broader study: The cohort was composed of 10 to 11 relapsed/refractory and fewer than 16 treatment-naive patients; IGHV unmutated status was identified in approximately 18 patients. Every remission and progressive disease sample was obtained while ibrutinib was still being received by the patients. Cryopreserved peripheral blood mononuclear cells were obtained before treatment, at response, and at either sustained remission or disease progression. Responses were partial in around 25 patients and complete in 2; after median about 5.5 years follow-up, some 14 stayed in remission and about twelve progressed. On average, each sample yielded 250,000 to 300,000 productive templates and roughly 95,000 productive rearrangements. Of the approximately 86 people in the trial, about two dozen had longitudinal samples available. Response samples were taken after a median of roughly a year on treatment, ranging from about 6 to 40 months.

Paper-wide results and their limitations: Sampling times were not matched between patients in sustained remission and patients whose disease was progressing, and lymph node repertoires were not examined. At baseline, clonality was higher than in age-matched healthy donors and showed a strong correlation with circulating CD8+ T-cell counts. Public clonotypes were rare and either shrank or stayed stable during treatment, and the rise in clonality at ibrutinib response reflected expansion of private clonotypes. Clonality increased at ibrutinib response, stayed stable in sustained remission, and fell back toward baseline at progression.

The goal of deep resolution MiSeq sequencing was a depth between 1 in 1 million and 1 in 200,000 T cells, and coverage averaged 10x per clonotype. TCR beta libraries were generated with the immunoSEQ hsTCRB Kit. Per the original workflow: ImmunoSEQ Data Assistant and ImmunoSEQ Analyzer were used for data analysis, and V, D and J genes were assigned according to IMGT definitions. Clonality, with values ranging from 0 to 1, was calculated as one minus the normalized Shannon entropy of productive rearrangement frequencies. Only overrepresented clonotypes making up at least 0.05% of the repertoire of each patient were included in the public clonotype analysis. Repertoires from about a dozen age-matched healthy donors in immuneACCESS were used as clonality controls. This is the immuneACCESS table as TCRdb keeps it, with only in-frame sequences that have V and J called. A part of the clones is gone; compared with another copy, unresolved V genes explain less than half, and the rest is unexplained. D and trimming come from the DNA, and the V and J calls and clone size come from that table. The sample table contains 190,000 or so clones; only one count was recorded for approximately 68% of them. The top ten hold roughly an eighth of the sample.

The CDR3 holds 17 amino acids from the cysteine to the phenylalanine. This entry keeps only the CDR3 DNA: 51 bases, framed from base 1. Relative to germline, V is 1 base shorter and J is 3 bases shorter, with 16 bases between their ends. The germline V gene yields SGHVS for CDR1 and FQNEAQ for CDR2. In regard to this clone: The target of this receptor is not known. Nothing much larger sits one base from this clone, and base qualities are not available.

The sample's time point label is to be understood as: roughly 23 months on ibrutinib. For TCR beta library preparation, around 2.2 micrograms of genomic DNA was extracted from cryopreserved PBMCs. Longitudinal blood samples from CLL patients receiving ibrutinib monotherapy were subjected to high-throughput TCR beta sequencing. The patients were enrolled in a single-center, open-label phase 2 trial of ibrutinib monotherapy. The V gene is TRBV7-8 and the J gene is TRBJ1-5; the D gene assignment is ambiguous. This material consisted of PBMCs, taken after 24 months of ibrutinib treatment. This clonotype originated in a human donor with chronic lymphocytic leukemia. The DNA sequence is TGTGCCAGCAGCTTAGTCGTAAGCGGGAGTTACAATCAGCCCCAGCATTTT. The resulting protein is CASSLVVSGSYNQPQHF.